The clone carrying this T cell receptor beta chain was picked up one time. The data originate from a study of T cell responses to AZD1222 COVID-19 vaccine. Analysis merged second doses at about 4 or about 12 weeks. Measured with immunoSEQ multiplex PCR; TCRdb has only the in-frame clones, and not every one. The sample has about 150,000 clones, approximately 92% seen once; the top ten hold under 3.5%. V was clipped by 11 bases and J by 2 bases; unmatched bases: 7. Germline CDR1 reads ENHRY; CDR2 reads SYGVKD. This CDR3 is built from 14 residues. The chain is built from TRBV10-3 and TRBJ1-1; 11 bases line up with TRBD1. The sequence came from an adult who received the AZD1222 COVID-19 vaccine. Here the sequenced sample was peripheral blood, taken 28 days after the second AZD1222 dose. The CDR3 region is CAVSGQGANTEAFF. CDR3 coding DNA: TGTGCCGTTTCCGGACAGGGGGCCAACACTGAAGCTTTCTTT.